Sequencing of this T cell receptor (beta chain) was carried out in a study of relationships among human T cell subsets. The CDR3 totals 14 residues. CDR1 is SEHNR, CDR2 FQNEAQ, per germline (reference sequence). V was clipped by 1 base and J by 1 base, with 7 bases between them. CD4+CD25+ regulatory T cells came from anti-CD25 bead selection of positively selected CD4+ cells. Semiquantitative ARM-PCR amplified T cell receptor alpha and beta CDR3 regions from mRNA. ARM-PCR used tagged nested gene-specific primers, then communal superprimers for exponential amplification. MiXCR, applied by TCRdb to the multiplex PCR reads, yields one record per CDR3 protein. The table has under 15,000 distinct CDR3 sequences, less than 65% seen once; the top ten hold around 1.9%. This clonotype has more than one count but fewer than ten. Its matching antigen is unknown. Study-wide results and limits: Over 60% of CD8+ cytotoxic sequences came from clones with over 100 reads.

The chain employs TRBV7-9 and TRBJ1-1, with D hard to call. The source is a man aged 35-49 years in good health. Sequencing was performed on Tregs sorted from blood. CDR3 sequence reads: CASSLGLANTEAFF. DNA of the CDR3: TGTGCCAGCAGCTTAGGCCTGGCGAACACTGAAGCTTTCTTT.